This TCR beta chain was recovered during a study of blood T cell repertoires in COVID-19. Study at large: T cells, B-cell-depleted T cells, or PBMCs provided the cDNA or gDNA that served as material.

The data were produced by immunoSEQ multiplex PCR, yet TCRdb's version contains in-frame clones alone and is incomplete. The sample holds roughly 190,000 clones; under 90% are singletons and the top ten take 14%. The V and J ends lost 8 bases and 6 bases, in that order; junction bases with no gene match: 9. The CDR3 runs 14 residues. Germline CDR1 reads MNHEY; CDR2 reads SMNVEV (reference sequence). The genes are TRBV27 and TRBJ1-2; 10 nucleotides align to TRBD1. This sequence originates from a woman in her 70s with COVID-19, enrolled during active disease. The sequenced sample consisted of peripheral blood. The CDR3 DNA reads TGTGCCAGCGGCTGGACAGGGGGTAGGAATGGCTACACCTTC. It translates to CASGWTGGRNGYTF.